The clone carrying this T cell receptor beta chain has more than one count but fewer than ten. Its antigen is not known. This sample was included in a study of tumor and adjacent non-tumor tissue in lung cancer. General study points: Significantly higher TCR diversity was found in tumor than normal lung.

Trimming cost V 3 bases and J 4 bases; bases outside gene matches: 7. The CDR3 totals 15 residues. CDR1 and CDR2 (germline): SGHRS, YFSETQ. The library came from three nested PCR rounds adapted from ARM-PCR protocols. One entry per CDR3 protein results from TCRdb running MiXCR on the multiplex PCR reads. The data contain some 66,000 distinct CDR3 sequences, around two thirds of them singletons. This sample's RNA came from whole unsorted tissue. More than 3 cm separated this lung sample from the edge of the tumor. The V call is TRBV5-1, the J call TRBJ1-2; TRBD1 agrees at 9 bases. Sequencing used distant non-tumor lung tissue. This TCR came from a man in his 70s with non-small cell lung cancer. CDR3 residues: CASSSGQGHIYGYTF. The CDR3 bases are TGCGCCAGCAGCTCCGGACAGGGGCATATCTATGGCTACACCTTC. Full variable domain (remainder filled in from reference TRBV5-1 and TRBJ1-2): KAGVTQTPRYLIKTRGQQVTLSCSPISGHRSVSWYQQTPGQGLQFLFEYFSETQRNKGNFPGRFSGRQFSNSRSEMNVSTLELGDSALYLCASSSGQGHIYGYTFGSGTRLTVV.